This T cell receptor beta chain was sequenced during a study of T cell responses to AZD1222 COVID-19 vaccine. V was pared by 2 bases and J by 0 bases, with 4 bases between. The CDR3 is made up of 13 amino acids. Germline V CDR1 and CDR2: SGHAT, FQNNGV. Study-wide results and caveats: Just six people given AZD1222 tested seropositive at baseline. The donor cohort was predominantly white British with a female majority, and clonal diversity may have been underestimated.

Produced via immunoSEQ multiplex PCR; TCRdb's table is partial and in-frame only. Of 150,000 or so clones in the sample, around 89% are singletons; the top ten hold just over 5%. Worth noting for this clone: Antigen specificity is unknown. Other nucleotide sequences from this sample produce the same CDR3.

Source: peripheral blood, taken on day 0 of AZD1222 vaccination. The genes are TRBV11-2 and TRBJ1-1; no reliable D call. This receptor was taken from an adult in good health. The CDR3 sequence: CASSLILNTEAFF. The CDR3 nucleotides read TGTGCCAGCAGCTTAATATTGAACACTGAAGCTTTCTTT.